The clone carrying this TCR beta chain was counted many times. Hyperthyroidism patients had new diagnoses, durations under 2 months, and ages of 18 to 65. The data originate from a study of Graves' ophthalmopathy and Graves' hyperthyroidism. RNA transcripts provided the template for amplifying TCR beta CDR3 regions. HTBI primers primed a first-round RT-PCR, and a second-round multiplex PCR followed. TCRdb processed the multiplex PCR reads anew with MiXCR; each CDR3 protein has one entry. The sample has more than 300,000 distinct CDR3 sequences, about 15% seen once. Germline CDR1 and CDR2: PRHDT and FYEKMQ (reference sequence). The CDR3 is 12 residues long. V was shortened by 3 bases and J by 7 bases, with 9 bases between the two germline ends.

The specimen was peripheral blood. The sequence was obtained from an adult woman with stable Graves' hyperthyroidism. The J gene is TRBJ1-2, the V gene TRBV13, with a weak D call TRBD1 (6 bases). The CDR3 reads CASSFGQPGYTF. In DNA form, the CDR3 reads TGTGCCAGCAGCTTCGGACAGCCTGGCTACACCTTC.